The text below deals with one T cell receptor (beta chain). The antigen remains unidentified. The data originate from a study of a mutant IDH1 vaccine in newly diagnosed glioma. Study details: Treated patients, averaging approximately 40 years, were about 60% male and about 38% female. Previous care, which was radiotherapy, temozolomide, or both, most often involved both. Study-level findings and limits: Changes in top peripheral clonotypes did not appear linked to pseudoprogression.

Libraries were prepared by immunoSEQ multiplex PCR; TCRdb keeps only in-frame clonotypes and omits some of them. The sample gives about 41,000 clones, 78% of which show up once; around 6.9% is in the top ten. The CDR3 sequence is 11 residues long. Trimming pared 7 bases from V and 10 bases from J, leaving 13 bases between. Germline V gene data show CDR1 as MNHEY and CDR2 as SVGAGI. The time point here: week 23, last vaccination. With topical imiquimod, each dose of the vaccine consisted of 300 ug of mutant IDH1 20-mer peptide. Each tumor in the donors was a new WHO grade 3 or 4 astrocytoma, IDH1-mutant and ATRX-lost.

The sequence derives from a woman aged 40 to 50 with glioma. Some clones in this sample may be carry-over from other donors' samples. The chain links TRBV6-5 to TRBJ2-5; D is perhaps TRBD1 or TRBD2 (6 bases each). This sample comprised PBMCs, obtained from a glioma patient whose treatment included an IDH1 peptide vaccine. CDR3 protein: CASTGGSFQYF. DNA for the CDR3: TGTGCCAGCACCGGGGGCAGTTTCCAGTACTTC.